The 25 T cell receptor beta chains below were found in one sample sequenced in a study of T cell changes during pregnancy in multiple sclerosis. Method: immunoSEQ multiplex PCR; TCRdb's copy keeps in-frame clones and lacks some. The sample carries 35,000 to 40,000 clones, about nine tenths recorded once. The sequencing used CD4+ T cells from peripheral blood mononuclear cells, collected before pregnancy. These receptors were collected from a female donor with multiple sclerosis, enrolled in a pregnancy study.

The chain combines TRBV7-2 with TRBJ2-1; tentatively, D is TRBD2 (6 bases). Trimming removed 5 bases from V and 1 base from J, with 18 bases in between. The CDR3 has 17 residues. The germline CDR1 and CDR2 sequences are SGHTA and FQGNSA. The chain's CDR3 is CASSPSIRRDSYNEQFF. The CDR3 bases are TGTGCCAGCAGCCCATCAATTAGGAGGGATTCCTACAATGAGCAGTTCTTC.

The V call is TRBV28, the J call TRBJ1-3; 9 bases are shared with TRBD1. Germline CDR1 MDHEN, CDR2 SYDVKM. The CDR3 length is 15 residues. V lost 5 bases to trimming and J lost 3 bases; unmatched junction nucleotides: 5. CDR3 sequence reads: CASSRSGQGGNTIYF. The DNA for the CDR3 is TGTGCCAGCAGTAGATCGGGACAGGGTGGAAACACCATATATTTT.

V gene TRBV6-1 combines with J gene TRBJ1-6; the match to TRBD1 covers 7 bases. Unmatched junction bases numbered 4, after V lost 2 bases and J lost 6 bases. The CDR3 spans 15 residues. Germline CDR1 reads MNHNS; CDR2 reads SASEGT. The CDR3 DNA reads TGTGCCAGCAGTGAACGCCAGGGGGTTAATTCACCCCTCCACTTT. This codes for CASSERQGVNSPLHF.

The V call is TRBV5-1, the J call TRBJ2-3, with 9 bases that match TRBD1. The CDR3 extends over 15 amino acids. V trimming: 3 bases; J trimming: 4 bases; junction bases outside the gene matches: 6. CDR1 and CDR2 (germline): SGHRS, YFSETQ. The CDR3 protein is CASSSGDRDADTQYF. As DNA, the CDR3 is TGCGCCAGCAGCTCAGGGGACAGGGATGCAGATACGCAGTATTTT.

The rearrangement links TRBV7-2 to TRBJ2-3; TRBD2 aligns across 14 bases. Germline CDR1 and CDR2: SGHTA and FQGNSA. The CDR3 contains 16 residues. Trimming took 5 bases from V and 3 from J; bases not matched to a gene: 4. CDR3 loop: CASSNRLAGGTDTQYF. The CDR3 DNA reads as TGTGCCAGCAGCAATCGACTAGCGGGAGGGACAGATACGCAGTATTTT.

The chain uses TRBV28 and TRBJ1-1; D unresolved. Germline values: CDR1 MDHEN, CDR2 SYDVKM. The length of the CDR3 is 14 residues. The V end lost 4 bases, the J end lost 0 bases, and 9 bases lay between the germline ends. This chain's CDR3 is CASSSQFMNTEAFF. In DNA, the CDR3 is TGTGCCAGCAGTTCACAGTTCATGAACACTGAAGCTTTCTTT.

The chain links TRBV30 to TRBJ2-2, with 7 bases that match TRBD1. The junction had 8 bases not matched to a gene; V was cut back by 2 bases and J by 5 bases. The CDR3 is 15 residues long. Looked up from germline, CDR1 is GTSNPN and CDR2 is SVGIG (reference sequence). The DNA for the CDR3 is TGTGCCTGGAGTAAATCGACAGGGCGGACCGGGGAGCTGTTTTTT. Its protein is CAWSKSTGRTGELFF.

The gene calls are TRBV7-2 and TRBJ2-1; 9 bases are shared with TRBD1. Trimming cost V 3 bases and J 8 bases; bases outside gene matches: 2. The CDR3 contains 13 residues. CDR1 is SGHTA, CDR2 FQGNSA, per germline. CDR3 DNA sequence: TGTGCCAGCAGCTTTACAGGGGGCGATGAGCAGTTCTTC. It specifies CASSFTGGDEQFF.

This chain uses TRBV25-1 with TRBJ1-1; a weak D match, TRBD1 (5 bases). V was pared by 3 bases and J by 1 base, with 12 bases between. The CDR3 length is 15 residues. The germline V gene has CDR1 MGHDK and CDR2 SYGVNS. CDR3 DNA sequence: TGTGCCAGCAGTGACCCCGGGGGAAAGAACACTGAAGCTTTCTTT. It yields the protein CASSDPGGKNTEAFF.

J is TRBJ2-2 and V is TRBV29-1, with 7 bases identical to TRBD2. Unmatched junction bases numbered 9, after V lost 5 bases and J lost 0 bases. The CDR3 sequence is 16 residues long. Germline values: CDR1 SQVTM, CDR2 ANQGSEA. This chain's CDR3 is CSVRLGGSTNTGELFF. For the CDR3, the DNA is TGCAGCGTTCGTCTGGGCGGGAGTACGAACACCGGGGAGCTGTTTTTT.

J is TRBJ2-1 and V is TRBV9; D possibly corresponds to TRBD1 (6 bases). The CDR3 sequence is 15 residues long. The germline gives CDR1 SGDLS, CDR2 YYNGEE. V shed 2 bases and J shed 2 bases, with 11 bases lying between them. CDR3 region: CASSVTGETYNEQFF. The CDR3 DNA sequence: TGTGCCAGCAGCGTGACAGGAGAAACCTACAATGAGCAGTTCTTC.

There are a few counts of this clone. The V and J genes are TRBV10-3 and TRBJ2-7, with a tentative D call TRBD1 (6 bases). The CDR3 runs to 14 residues. The V end lost 2 bases, the J end lost 7 bases, and 15 bases lay between the germline ends. In germline, CDR1 is ENHRY, CDR2 SYGVKD. This CDR3 is CAISEGAGVGEQYF. CDR3 sequence (DNA): TGTGCCATCAGTGAGGGGGCAGGGGTGGGGGAGCAGTACTTC.

V is TRBV18 and J is TRBJ2-7, with a possible D match to TRBD1 (6 bases). Deletions cut 1 base from V and 4 bases from J, with 17 bases between. Germline CDR1 is KGHSH and CDR2 is LQKENI. The CDR3 runs to 16 residues. CDR3 nucleotide sequence: TGTGCCAGCTCACCACAGAACTCAGGGGATTCATACGAGCAGTACTTC. Translating gives CASSPQNSGDSYEQYF.

This chain links TRBV2 with TRBJ2-7; the D gene is possibly TRBD2 (5 bases). V dropped 4 bases and J dropped 6 bases, with 19 bases sitting between them. The CDR3 is 15 amino acids. CDR1 and CDR2 from the germline V gene are SNHLY and FYNNEI. The CDR3 reads CASSVGGLRVSEQYF. DNA for the CDR3: TGTGCCAGCAGTGTAGGTGGATTGAGGGTTTCCGAGCAGTACTTC.

V is TRBV14 and J is TRBJ2-7, with TRBD1 identical over 9 bases. Germline values: CDR1 SGHDN, CDR2 FVKESK. V gave up 5 bases and J gave up 2 bases; unmatched junction bases: 7. The CDR3 consists of 15 residues. CDR3 sequence (DNA): TGTGCCAGCAGCTTTTCCGGGACAGGGACCTACGAGCAGTACTTC. This sequence encodes CASSFSGTGTYEQYF.

The chain links TRBV2 to TRBJ1-4; no clear D. This CDR3 contains 13 residues. Germline V gene lookup returns CDR1 SNHLY and CDR2 FYNNEI. The V end was cut by 4 bases, the J end by 6 bases, with 9 bases between. CDR3 sequence: CASSGERDEKLFF. For the CDR3, the DNA is TGTGCCAGCAGTGGAGAGAGAGATGAAAAACTGTTTTTT.

This chain uses TRBV9 with TRBJ2-1; D may be TRBD1 (6 bases). CDR1 SGDLS and CDR2 YYNGEE come from the germline V gene. Trimming stripped 3 bases from V and 2 bases from J, with 12 bases between. CDR3 length equals 15 residues. The CDR3 protein is CASSARDRPYNEQFF. CDR3 in DNA: TGTGCCAGCAGCGCCCGCGACAGGCCCTACAATGAGCAGTTCTTC.

This clone was recorded once. The chain employs TRBV29-1 and TRBJ2-7; D might be TRBD2 (5 bases). The CDR3 spans 13 residues. The V end was cut by 4 bases, the J end by 0 bases, with 10 bases between. Germline V gene lookup returns CDR1 SQVTM and CDR2 ANQGSEA. CDR3 coding DNA: TGCAGCGTTGTCGAGGGTCCCTCCTACGAGCAGTACTTC. It yields the protein CSVVEGPSYEQYF.

CDR3 nucleotides: TGTGCCAGCAGCTTTAATCTGAGGGTGGGCTCTGGAAACACCATATATTTT. Translating it yields CASSFNLRVGSGNTIYF. The rearrangement joins TRBV5-6 to TRBJ1-3; D not certain. Germline assignment: CDR1 SGHDT and CDR2 YYEEEE. Trimming stripped 2 bases from V and 0 bases from J, with 15 bases between. CDR3 length equals 17 residues.

This rearrangement joins TRBV25-1 to TRBJ2-5; D is perhaps TRBD1 (6 bases). The V end was cut by 5 bases, the J end by 8 bases, with 15 bases between. Germline CDR1 reads MGHDK; CDR2 reads SYGVNS. The CDR3 sequence is 13 residues long. CDR3 sequence (DNA): TGTGCCAGCAGTATTACAGGGACCCGAACCCAGTACTTC. The encoded protein is CASSITGTRTQYF.

The rearrangement links TRBV4-1 to TRBJ2-2; 7 bases agree with TRBD1. CDR1 and CDR2 from the germline V gene are MGHRA and YSYEKL. J lost 3 bases, V lost 4 bases, and 14 bases had no gene match. This CDR3 comprises 18 residues. The CDR3 reads CASSPIRDSLVDTGELFF. CDR3 in DNA: TGCGCCAGCAGCCCGATCCGGGACAGCCTCGTGGACACCGGGGAGCTGTTTTTT.

The chain carries TRBV5-1 and TRBJ1-1; D not resolved. CDR3 length: 15 amino acids. Germline CDR1 reads SGHRS; CDR2 reads YFSETQ. The V end was cut by 3 bases, the J end by 0 bases, with 12 bases between. The CDR3 sequence: CASSSYSTLNTEAFF. For the CDR3, the DNA is TGCGCCAGCAGCTCCTACAGTACGCTGAACACTGAAGCTTTCTTT. Looking up the rest from reference TRBV5-1 and TRBJ1-1 gives the full variable domain: KAGVTQTPRYLIKTRGQQVTLSCSPISGHRSVSWYQQTPGQGLQFLFEYFSETQRNKGNFPGRFSGRQFSNSRSEMNVSTLELGDSALYLCASSSYSTLNTEAFFGQGTRLTVV.

For the CDR3, the DNA is TGCGCCAGCAGCTTGAGGGGGAGCTATGAGCAGTTCTTC. Its protein product is CASSLRGSYEQFF. The chain carries TRBV5-1 and TRBJ2-1; a possible D gene is TRBD1 (6 bases). The CDR3 runs 13 residues. V gave up 1 base and J gave up 8 bases, with 10 bases separating them. The V gene's germline CDR1 is SGHRS and CDR2 YFSETQ.

The J gene is TRBJ1-2, the V gene TRBV2, with 8 bases identical to TRBD1. Trimming cost V 11 bases and J 1 base; bases outside gene matches: 15. Germline lookup yields CDR1 SNHLY and CDR2 FYNNEI. The CDR3 sequence is 16 residues long. CDR3 sequence reads: CASRQGAFQDNYGYTF. CDR3 nucleotide sequence: TGTGCCTCACGGCAGGGGGCTTTTCAAGATAACTATGGCTACACCTTC.

The CDR3 nucleotides are TGCGCCAGCAGCCTCGTAGGCTCGGGGGTCGGGGCCAACGTCCTGACTTTC. This codes for CASSLVGSGVGANVLTF. The gene calls are TRBV4-1 and TRBJ2-6; TRBD2 might be the D (6 bases). This CDR3 has 17 residues. The germline V and J ends were trimmed by 4 bases and 4 bases, with 17 bases remaining between them. Germline assignment: CDR1 MGHRA and CDR2 YSYEKL.